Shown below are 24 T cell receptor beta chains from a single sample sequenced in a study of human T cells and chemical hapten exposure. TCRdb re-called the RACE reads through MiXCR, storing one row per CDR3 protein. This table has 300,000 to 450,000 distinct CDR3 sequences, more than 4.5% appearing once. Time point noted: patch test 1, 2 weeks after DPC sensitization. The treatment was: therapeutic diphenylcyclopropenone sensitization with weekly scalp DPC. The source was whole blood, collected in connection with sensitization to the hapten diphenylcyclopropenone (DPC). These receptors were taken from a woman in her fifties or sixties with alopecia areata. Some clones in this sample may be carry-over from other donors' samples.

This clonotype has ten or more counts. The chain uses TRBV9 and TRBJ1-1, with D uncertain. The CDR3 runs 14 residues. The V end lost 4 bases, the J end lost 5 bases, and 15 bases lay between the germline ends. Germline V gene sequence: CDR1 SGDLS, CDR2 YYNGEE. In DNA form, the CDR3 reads TGTGCCAGCAGCTCGGGTCCCCTGGGGACTGAAGCTTTCTTT. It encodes CASSSGPLGTEAFF.

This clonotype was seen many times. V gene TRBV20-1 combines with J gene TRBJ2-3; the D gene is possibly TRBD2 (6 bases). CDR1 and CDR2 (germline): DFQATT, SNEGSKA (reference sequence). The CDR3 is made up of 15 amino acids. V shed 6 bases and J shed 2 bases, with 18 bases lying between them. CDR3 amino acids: CSASGLASTTDTQYF. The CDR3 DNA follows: TGCAGTGCCAGCGGGCTAGCCTCAACCACAGATACGCAGTATTTT.

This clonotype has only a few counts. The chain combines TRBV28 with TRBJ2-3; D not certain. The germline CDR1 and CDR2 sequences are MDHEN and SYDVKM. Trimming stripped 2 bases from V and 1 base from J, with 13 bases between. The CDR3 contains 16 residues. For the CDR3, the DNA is TGTGCCAGCAGTTTACGGATGGGGATGGGCACAGATACGCAGTATTTT. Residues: CASSLRMGMGTDTQYF.

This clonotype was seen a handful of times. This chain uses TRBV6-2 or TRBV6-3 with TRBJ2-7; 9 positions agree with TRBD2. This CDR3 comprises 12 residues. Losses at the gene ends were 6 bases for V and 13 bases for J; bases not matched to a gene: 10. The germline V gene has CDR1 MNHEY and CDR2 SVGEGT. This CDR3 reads CASSLASGGHYF. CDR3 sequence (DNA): TGTGCCAGCAGCCTGGCGAGCGGGGGGCATTACTTC.

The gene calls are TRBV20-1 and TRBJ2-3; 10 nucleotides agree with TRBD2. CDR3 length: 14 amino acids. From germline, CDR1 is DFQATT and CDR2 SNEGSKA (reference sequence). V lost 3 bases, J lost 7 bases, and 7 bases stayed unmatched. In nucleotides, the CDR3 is TGCAGTGCTAGGCCAGCGGGAGGGCCGAATACGCAGTATTTT. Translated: CSARPAGGPNTQYF.

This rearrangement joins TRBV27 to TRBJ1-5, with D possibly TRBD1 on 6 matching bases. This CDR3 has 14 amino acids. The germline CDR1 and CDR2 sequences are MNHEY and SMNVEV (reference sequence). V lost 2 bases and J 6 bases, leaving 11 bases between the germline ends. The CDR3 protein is CASSLPGVGQPQHF. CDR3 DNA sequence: TGTGCCAGCAGTTTACCAGGGGTGGGTCAGCCCCAGCATTTT.

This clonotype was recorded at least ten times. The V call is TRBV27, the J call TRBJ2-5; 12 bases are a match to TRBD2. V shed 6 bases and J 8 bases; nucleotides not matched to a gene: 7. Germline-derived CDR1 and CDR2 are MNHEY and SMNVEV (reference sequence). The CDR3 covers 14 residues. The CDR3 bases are TGTGCCAGCAGGGATAGACTAGCGGGGGTTACCCAGTACTTC. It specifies CASRDRLAGVTQYF.

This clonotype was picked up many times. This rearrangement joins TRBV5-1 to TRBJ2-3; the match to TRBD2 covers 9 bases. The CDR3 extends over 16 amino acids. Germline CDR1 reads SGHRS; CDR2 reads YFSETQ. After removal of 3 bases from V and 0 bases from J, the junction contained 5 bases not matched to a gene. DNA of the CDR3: TGCGCCAGCAGCTCGCTAGCGGGGTGGAGCACAGATACGCAGTATTTT. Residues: CASSSLAGWSTDTQYF. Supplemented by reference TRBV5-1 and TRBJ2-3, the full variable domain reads KAGVTQTPRYLIKTRGQQVTLSCSPISGHRSVSWYQQTPGQGLQFLFEYFSETQRNKGNFPGRFSGRQFSNSRSEMNVSTLELGDSALYLCASSSLAGWSTDTQYFGPGTRLTVL.

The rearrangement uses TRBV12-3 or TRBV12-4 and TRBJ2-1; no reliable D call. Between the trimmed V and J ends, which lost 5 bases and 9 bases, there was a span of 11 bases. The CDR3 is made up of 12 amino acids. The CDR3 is CASSPGPGEQFF. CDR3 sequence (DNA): TGTGCCAGCAGTCCAGGACCGGGTGAGCAGTTCTTC.

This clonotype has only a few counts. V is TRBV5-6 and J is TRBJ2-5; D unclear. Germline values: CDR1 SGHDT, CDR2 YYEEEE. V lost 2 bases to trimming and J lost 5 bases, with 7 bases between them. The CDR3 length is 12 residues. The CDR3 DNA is TGTGCCAGCAGCTTACCGGCGGAGACCCAGTACTTC. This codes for CASSLPAETQYF.

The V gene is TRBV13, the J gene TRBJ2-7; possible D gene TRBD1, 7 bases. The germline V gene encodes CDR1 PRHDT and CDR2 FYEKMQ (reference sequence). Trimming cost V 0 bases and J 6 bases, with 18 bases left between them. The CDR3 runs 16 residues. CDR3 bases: TGTGCCAGCAGCTTAGGAGGAGGAGGGGGCTGGAGCGAGCAGTACTTC. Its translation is CASSLGGGGGWSEQYF.

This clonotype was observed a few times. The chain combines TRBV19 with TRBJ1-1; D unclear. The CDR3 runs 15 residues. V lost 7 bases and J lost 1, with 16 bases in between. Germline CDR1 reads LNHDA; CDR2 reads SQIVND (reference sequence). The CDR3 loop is CASMTGRGPNTEAFF. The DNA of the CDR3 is TGTGCCAGTATGACGGGGAGAGGGCCGAACACTGAAGCTTTCTTT.

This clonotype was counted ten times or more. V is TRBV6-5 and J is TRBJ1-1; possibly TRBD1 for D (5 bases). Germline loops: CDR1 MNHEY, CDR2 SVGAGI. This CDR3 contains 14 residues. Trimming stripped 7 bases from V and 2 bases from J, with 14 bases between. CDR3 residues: CASTPRGRNTEAFF. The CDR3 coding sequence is TGTGCCAGCACCCCGAGGGGCAGAAACACTGAAGCTTTCTTT.

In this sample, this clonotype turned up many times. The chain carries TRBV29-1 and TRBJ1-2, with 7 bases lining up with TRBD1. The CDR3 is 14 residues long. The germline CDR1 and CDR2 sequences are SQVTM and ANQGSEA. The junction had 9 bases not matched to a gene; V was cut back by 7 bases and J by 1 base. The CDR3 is CSATGDSSNYGYTF. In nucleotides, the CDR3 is TGCAGCGCGACCGGGGACAGTAGTAACTATGGCTACACCTTC.

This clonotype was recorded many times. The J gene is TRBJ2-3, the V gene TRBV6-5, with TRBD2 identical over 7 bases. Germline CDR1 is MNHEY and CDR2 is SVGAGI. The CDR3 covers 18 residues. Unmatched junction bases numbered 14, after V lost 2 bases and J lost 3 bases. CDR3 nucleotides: TGTGCCAGCAGTTACCCACCCTCCCGGGCGGGAGAAACAGATACGCAGTATTTT. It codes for CASSYPPSRAGETDTQYF.

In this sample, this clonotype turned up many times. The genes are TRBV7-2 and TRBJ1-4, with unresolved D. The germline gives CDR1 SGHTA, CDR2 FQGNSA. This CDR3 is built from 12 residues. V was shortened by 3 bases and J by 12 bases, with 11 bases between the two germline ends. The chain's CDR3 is CASSLEVGELFF. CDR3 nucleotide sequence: TGTGCCAGCAGCTTGGAAGTTGGGGAACTGTTTTTT.

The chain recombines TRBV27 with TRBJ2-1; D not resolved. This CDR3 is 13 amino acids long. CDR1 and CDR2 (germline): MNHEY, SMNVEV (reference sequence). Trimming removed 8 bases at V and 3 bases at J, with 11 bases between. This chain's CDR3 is CASSWAFYNEQFF. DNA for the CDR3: TGTGCCAGCTCTTGGGCTTTCTACAATGAGCAGTTCTTC.

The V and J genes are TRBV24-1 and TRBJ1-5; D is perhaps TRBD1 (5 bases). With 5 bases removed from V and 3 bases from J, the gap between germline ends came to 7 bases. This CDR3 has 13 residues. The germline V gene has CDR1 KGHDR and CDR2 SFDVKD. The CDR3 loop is CATSVGHNQPQHF. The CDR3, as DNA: TGTGCCACCAGTGTCGGACACAATCAGCCCCAGCATTTT.

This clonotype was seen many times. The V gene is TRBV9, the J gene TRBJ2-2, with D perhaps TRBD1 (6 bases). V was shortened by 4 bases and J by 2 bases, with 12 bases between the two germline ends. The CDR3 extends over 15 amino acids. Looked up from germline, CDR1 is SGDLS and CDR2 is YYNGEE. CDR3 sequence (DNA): TGTGCCAGCAGCCCCGGGACACTAAACACCGGGGAGCTGTTTTTT. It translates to CASSPGTLNTGELFF.

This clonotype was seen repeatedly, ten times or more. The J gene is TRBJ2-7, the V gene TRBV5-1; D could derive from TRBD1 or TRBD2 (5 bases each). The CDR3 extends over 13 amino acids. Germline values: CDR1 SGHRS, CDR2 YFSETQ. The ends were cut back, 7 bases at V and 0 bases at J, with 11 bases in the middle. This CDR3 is CASGDRSSYEQYF. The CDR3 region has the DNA TGCGCCAGCGGGGACCGGAGCTCCTACGAGCAGTACTTC.

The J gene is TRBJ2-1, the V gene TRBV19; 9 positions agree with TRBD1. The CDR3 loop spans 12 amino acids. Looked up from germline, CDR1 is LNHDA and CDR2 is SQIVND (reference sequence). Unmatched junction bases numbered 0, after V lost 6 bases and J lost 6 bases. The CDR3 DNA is TGTGCCAGTAGGACAGGGGGCAATGAGCAGTTCTTC. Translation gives CASRTGGNEQFF. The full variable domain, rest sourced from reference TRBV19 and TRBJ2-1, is DGGITQSPKYLFRKEGQNVTLSCEQNLNHDAMYWYRQDPGQGLRLIYYSQIVNDFQKGDIAEGYSVSREKKESFPLTVTSAQKNPTAFYLCASRTGGNEQFFGPGTRLTVL.

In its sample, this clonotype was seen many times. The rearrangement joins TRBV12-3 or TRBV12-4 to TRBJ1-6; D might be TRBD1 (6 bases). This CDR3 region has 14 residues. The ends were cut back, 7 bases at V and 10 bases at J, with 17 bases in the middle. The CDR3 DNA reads TGTGCCAGCACCTACGGACTAGGGGGGTCACCCCTCCACTTT. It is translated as CASTYGLGGSPLHF.

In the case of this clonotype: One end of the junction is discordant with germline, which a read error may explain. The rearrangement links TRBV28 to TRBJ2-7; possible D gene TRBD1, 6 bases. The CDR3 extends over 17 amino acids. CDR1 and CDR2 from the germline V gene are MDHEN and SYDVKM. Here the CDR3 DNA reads TGTGCCAGCAGTTTACCAACCGGGACACCTGACCACTACGAGCAGTCCTTC. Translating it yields CASSLPTGTPDHYEQSF.

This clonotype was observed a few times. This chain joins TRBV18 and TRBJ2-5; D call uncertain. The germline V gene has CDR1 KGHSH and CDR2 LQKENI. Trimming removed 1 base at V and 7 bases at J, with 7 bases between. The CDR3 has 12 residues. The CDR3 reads CASSPQGTTQYF. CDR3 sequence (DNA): TGTGCCAGCTCACCACAGGGAACGACCCAGTACTTC.